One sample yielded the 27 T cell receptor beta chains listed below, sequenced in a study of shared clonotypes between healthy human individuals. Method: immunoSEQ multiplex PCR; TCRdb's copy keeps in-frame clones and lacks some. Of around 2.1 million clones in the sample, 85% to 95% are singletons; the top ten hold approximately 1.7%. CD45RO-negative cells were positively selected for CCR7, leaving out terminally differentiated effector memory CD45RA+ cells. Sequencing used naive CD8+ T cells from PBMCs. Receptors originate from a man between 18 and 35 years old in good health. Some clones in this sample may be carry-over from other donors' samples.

CDR3 sequence reads: CASSFGQSNTEAFF. The CDR3 bases are TGTGCCAGCAGCTTCGGACAGTCAAACACTGAAGCTTTCTTT. The chain combines TRBV7-2 with TRBJ1-1; D might be TRBD1 (6 bases). Trimming shortened V by 3 bases and J by 2 bases, and 10 bases separated the two germline ends. The CDR3 has 14 residues. The germline CDR1 and CDR2 sequences are SGHTA and FQGNSA.

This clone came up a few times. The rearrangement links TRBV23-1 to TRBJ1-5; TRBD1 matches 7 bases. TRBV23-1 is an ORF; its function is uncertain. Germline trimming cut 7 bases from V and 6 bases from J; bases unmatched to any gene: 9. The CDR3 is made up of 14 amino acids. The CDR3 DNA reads TGCGCCAGCAAAAACAGGGGCTCGGGTCAGCCCCAGCATTTT. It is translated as CASKNRGSGQPQHF.

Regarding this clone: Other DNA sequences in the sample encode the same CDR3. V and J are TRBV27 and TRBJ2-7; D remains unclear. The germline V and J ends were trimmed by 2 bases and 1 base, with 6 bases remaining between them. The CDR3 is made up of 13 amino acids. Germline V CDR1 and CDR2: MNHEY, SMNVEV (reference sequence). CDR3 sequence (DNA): TGTGCCAGCAGTTTAGTCGGTTCCTACGAGCAGTACTTC. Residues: CASSLVGSYEQYF.

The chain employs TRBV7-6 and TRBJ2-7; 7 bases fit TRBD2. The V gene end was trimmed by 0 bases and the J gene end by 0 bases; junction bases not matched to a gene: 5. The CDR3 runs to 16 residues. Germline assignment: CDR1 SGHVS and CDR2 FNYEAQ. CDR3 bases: TGTGCCAGCAGCTTAGCAGGGGCGGGGGTCTCCTACGAGCAGTACTTC. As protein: CASSLAGAGVSYEQYF.

The CDR3 is CASSPPGRAGTEAFF. In DNA, the CDR3 is TGTGCCAGCTCACCCCCGGGACGGGCGGGGACTGAAGCTTTCTTT. The gene calls are TRBV18 and TRBJ1-1; possible D gene TRBD1, 5 bases. V lost 3 bases and J 5 bases, leaving 16 bases between the germline ends. This CDR3 comprises 15 residues. Germline V gives CDR1 KGHSH, CDR2 LQKENI.

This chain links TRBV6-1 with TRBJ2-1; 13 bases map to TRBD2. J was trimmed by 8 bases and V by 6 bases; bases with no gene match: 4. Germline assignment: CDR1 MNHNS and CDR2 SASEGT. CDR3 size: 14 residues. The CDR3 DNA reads TGTGCCAGCAGATACGGACTAGCGGGAGATGAGCAGTTCTTC. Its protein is CASRYGLAGDEQFF.

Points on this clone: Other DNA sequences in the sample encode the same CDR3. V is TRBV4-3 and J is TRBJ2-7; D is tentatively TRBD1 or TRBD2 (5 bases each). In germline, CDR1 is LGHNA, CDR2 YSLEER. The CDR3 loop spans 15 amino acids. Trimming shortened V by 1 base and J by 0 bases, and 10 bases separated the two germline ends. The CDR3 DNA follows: TGCGCCAGCAGCCAAGGTCGGGACGGCTCCTACGAGCAGTACTTC. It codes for CASSQGRDGSYEQYF.

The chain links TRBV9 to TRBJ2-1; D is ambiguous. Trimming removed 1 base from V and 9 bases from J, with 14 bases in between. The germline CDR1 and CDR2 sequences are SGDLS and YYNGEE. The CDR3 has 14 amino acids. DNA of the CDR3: TGTGCCAGCAGCGTAATGGTCGGCCTACCTGAGCAGTTCTTC. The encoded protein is CASSVMVGLPEQFF.

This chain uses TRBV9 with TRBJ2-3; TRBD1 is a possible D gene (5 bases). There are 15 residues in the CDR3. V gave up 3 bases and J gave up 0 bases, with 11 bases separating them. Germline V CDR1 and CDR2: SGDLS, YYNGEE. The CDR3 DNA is TGTGCCAGCAGCGCACCGACAGAAAGCACAGATACGCAGTATTTT. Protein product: CASSAPTESTDTQYF.

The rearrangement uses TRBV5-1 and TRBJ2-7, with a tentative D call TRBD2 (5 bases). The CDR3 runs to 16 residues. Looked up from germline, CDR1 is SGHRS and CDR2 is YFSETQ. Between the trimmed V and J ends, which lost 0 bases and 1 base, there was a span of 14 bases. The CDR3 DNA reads TGCGCCAGCAGCTTGGGGGAGCGACTCGATTCCTACGAGCAGTACTTC. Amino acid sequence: CASSLGERLDSYEQYF.

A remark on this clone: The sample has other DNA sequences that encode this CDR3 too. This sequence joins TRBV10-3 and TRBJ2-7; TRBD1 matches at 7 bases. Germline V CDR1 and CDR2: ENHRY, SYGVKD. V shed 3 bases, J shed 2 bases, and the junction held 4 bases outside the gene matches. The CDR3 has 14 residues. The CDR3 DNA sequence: TGTGCCATCAGTGACCGGGACAGAGCCTACGAGCAGTACTTC. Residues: CAISDRDRAYEQYF.

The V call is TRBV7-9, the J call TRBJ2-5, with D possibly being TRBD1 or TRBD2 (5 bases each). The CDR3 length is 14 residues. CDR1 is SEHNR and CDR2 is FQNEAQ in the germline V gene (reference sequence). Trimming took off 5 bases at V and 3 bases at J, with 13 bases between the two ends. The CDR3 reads CASSDGGTKETQYF. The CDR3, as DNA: TGTGCCAGCAGCGATGGGGGAACCAAAGAGACCCAGTACTTC.

The CDR3 DNA sequence: TGTGCCAGCAGTTACTTGGACAGAAACTATGGCTACACCTTC. Its translation: CASSYLDRNYGYTF. This sequence joins TRBV6-6 and TRBJ1-2; TRBD1 is a possible D gene (6 bases). Germline V gene lookup returns CDR1 MNHNY and CDR2 SVGAGI (reference sequence). The CDR3 is 14 amino acids. V lost 1 base to trimming and J lost 2 bases, with 8 bases between them.

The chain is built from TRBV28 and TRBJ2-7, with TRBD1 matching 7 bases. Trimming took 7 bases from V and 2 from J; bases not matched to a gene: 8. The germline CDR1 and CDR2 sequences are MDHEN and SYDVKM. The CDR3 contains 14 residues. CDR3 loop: CASKPDRTTYEQYF. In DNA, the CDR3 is TGTGCCAGCAAACCGGACAGGACGACCTACGAGCAGTACTTC.

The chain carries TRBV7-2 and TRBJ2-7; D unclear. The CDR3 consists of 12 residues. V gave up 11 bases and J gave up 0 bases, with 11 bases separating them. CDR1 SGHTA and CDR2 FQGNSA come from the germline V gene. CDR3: CASKDGSYEQYF. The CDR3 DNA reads TGTGCCTCCAAGGATGGCTCCTACGAGCAGTACTTC.

CDR3 in DNA: TGTGCCAGCAGCCCCCCCCAAGGGGGTTTGAACACTGAAGCTTTCTTT. It yields the protein CASSPPQGGLNTEAFF. V and J are TRBV7-9 and TRBJ1-1; D is possibly TRBD1 (6 bases). The CDR3 loop spans 16 amino acids. The ends were cut back, 5 bases at V and 0 bases at J, with 16 bases in the middle. Per the germline V gene, CDR1 is SEHNR and CDR2 is FQNEAQ (reference sequence).

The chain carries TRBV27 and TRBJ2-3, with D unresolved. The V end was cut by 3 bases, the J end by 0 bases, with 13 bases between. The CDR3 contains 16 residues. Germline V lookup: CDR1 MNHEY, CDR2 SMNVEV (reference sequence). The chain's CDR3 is CASSFQRKTSTDTQYF. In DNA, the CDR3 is TGTGCCAGCAGTTTCCAGCGTAAAACTAGCACAGATACGCAGTATTTT.

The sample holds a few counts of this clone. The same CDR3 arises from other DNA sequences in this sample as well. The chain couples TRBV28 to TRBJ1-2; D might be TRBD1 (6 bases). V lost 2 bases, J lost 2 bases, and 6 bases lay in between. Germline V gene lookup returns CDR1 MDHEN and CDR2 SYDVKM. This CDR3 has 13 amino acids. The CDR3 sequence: CASSLRGNYGYTF. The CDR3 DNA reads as TGTGCCAGCAGTTTAAGGGGGAACTATGGCTACACCTTC.

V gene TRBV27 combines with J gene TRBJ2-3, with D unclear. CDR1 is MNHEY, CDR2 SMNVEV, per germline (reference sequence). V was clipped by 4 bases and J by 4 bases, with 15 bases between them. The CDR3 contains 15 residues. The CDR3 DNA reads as TGTGCCAGCAGTTCGACGGCTGGGCTACCAGATACGCAGTATTTT. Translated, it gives CASSSTAGLPDTQYF.

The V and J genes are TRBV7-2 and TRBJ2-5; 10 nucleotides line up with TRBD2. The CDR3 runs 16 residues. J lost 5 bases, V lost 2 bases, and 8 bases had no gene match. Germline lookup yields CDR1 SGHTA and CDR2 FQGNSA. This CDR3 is CASSLNLAGVGETQYF. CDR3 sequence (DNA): TGTGCCAGCAGCTTAAATCTAGCGGGAGTTGGCGAGACCCAGTACTTC.

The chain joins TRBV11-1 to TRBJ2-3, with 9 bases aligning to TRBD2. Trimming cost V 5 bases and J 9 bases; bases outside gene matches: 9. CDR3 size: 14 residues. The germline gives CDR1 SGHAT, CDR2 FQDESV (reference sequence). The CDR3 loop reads CASSAPGLAATQYF. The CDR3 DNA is TGTGCCAGCAGCGCGCCGGGACTAGCAGCGACGCAGTATTTT.

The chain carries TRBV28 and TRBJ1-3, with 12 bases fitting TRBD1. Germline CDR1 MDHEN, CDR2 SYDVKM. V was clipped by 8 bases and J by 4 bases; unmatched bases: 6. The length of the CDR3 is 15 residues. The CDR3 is CASVSGQGAGNTIYF. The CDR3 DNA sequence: TGTGCCAGCGTGTCGGGACAGGGGGCCGGAAACACCATATATTTT.

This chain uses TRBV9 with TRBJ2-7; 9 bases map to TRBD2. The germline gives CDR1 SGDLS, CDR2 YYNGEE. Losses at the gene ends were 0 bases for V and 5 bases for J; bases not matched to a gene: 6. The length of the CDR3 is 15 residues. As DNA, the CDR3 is TGTGCCAGCAGCGTAGGTAGCGGGAGATCCCACGAGCAGTACTTC. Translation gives CASSVGSGRSHEQYF.

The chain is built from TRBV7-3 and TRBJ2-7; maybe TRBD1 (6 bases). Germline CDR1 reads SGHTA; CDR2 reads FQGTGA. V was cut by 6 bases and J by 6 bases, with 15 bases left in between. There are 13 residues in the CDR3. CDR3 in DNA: TGTGCCAGCAGTTTAGTCCAGGGGTCCGAGCAGTACTTC. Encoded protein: CASSLVQGSEQYF.

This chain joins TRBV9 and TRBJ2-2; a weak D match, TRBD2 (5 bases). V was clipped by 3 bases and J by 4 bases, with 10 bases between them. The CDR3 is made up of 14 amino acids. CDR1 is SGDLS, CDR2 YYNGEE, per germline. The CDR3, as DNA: TGTGCCAGCAGCGGGGGAGTATCCACCGGGGAGCTGTTTTTT. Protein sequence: CASSGGVSTGELFF.

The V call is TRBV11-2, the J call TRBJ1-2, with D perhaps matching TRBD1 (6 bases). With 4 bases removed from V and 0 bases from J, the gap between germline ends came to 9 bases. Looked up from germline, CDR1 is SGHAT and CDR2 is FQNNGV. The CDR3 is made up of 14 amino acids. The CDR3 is CASSSRQANYGYTF. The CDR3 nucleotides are TGTGCCAGCAGCTCCCGACAGGCTAACTATGGCTACACCTTC.

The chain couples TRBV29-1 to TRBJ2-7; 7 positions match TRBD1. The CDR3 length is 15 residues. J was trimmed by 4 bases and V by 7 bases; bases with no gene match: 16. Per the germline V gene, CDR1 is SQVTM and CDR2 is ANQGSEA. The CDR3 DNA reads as TGCAGCGGAATGCTGGACGGGACCAGGGGGTACGAGCAGTACTTC. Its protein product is CSGMLDGTRGYEQYF.